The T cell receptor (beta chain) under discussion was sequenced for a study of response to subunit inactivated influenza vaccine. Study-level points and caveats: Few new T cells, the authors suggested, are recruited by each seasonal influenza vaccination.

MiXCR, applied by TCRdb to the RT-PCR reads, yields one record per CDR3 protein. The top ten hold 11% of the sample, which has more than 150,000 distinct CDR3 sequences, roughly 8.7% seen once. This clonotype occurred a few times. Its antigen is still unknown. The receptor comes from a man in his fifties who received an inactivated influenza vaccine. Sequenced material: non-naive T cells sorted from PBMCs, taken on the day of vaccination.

CDR3 in DNA: TGTGCCAGCAGTTACCCATCTACTAATCAGCCCCAGCATTTT. As protein: CASSYPSTNQPQHF. This rearrangement joins TRBV6-2 or TRBV6-3 to TRBJ1-5; the D is unclear. V was cut by 2 bases and J by 4 bases, with 9 bases left in between. The CDR3 length is 14 residues. CDR1 MNHEY and CDR2 SVGEGT come from the germline V gene.